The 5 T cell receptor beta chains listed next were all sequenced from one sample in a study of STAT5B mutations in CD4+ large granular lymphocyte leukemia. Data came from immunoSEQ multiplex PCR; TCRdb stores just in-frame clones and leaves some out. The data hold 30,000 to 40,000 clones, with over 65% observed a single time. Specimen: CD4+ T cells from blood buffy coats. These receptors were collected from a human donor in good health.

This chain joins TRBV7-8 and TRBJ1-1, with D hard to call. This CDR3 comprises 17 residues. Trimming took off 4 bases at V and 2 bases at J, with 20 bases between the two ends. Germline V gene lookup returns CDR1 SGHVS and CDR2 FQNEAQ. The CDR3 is CASSSALFRTANTEAFF. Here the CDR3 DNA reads TGTGCCAGCAGCTCCGCCCTTTTTAGGACGGCTAACACTGAAGCTTTCTTT.

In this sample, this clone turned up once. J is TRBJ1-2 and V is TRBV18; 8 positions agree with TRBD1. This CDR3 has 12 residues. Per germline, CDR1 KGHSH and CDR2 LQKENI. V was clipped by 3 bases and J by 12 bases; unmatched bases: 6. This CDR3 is CASSPGTGRDTF. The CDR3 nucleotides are TGTGCCAGCTCACCCGGGACAGGCCGGGACACCTTC.

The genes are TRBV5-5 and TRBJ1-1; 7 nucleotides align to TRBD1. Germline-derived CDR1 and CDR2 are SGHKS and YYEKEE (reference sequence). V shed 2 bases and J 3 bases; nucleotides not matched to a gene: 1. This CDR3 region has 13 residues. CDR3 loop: CASSFQGDTEAFF. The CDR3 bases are TGTGCCAGCAGCTTCCAGGGGGACACTGAAGCTTTCTTT.

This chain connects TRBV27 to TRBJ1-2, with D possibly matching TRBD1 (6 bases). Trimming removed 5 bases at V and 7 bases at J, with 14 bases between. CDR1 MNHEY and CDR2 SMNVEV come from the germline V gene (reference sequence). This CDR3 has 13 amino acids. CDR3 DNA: TGTGCCAGCAGTCCCGGAAGGGGGGGTGGCTACACCTTC. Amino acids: CASSPGRGGGYTF.

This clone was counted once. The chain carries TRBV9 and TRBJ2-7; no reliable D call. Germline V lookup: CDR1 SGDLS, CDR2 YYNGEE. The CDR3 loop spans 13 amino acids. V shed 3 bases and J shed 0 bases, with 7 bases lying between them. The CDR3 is CASSATLSYEQYF. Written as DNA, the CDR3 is TGTGCCAGCAGCGCGACCCTCTCCTACGAGCAGTACTTC.